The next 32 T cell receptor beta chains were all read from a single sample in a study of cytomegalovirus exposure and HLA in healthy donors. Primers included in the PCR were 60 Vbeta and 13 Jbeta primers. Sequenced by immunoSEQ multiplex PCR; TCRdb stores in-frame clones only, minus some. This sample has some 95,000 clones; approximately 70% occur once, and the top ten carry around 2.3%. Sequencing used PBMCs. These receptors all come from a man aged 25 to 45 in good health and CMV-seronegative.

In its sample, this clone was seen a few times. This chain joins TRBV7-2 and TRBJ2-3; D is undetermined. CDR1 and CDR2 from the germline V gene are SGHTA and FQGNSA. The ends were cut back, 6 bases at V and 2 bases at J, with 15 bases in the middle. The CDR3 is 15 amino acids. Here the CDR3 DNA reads TGTGCCAGCAGTCCCGTCTACTCCCCCACAGATACGCAGTATTTT. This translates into CASSPVYSPTDTQYF.

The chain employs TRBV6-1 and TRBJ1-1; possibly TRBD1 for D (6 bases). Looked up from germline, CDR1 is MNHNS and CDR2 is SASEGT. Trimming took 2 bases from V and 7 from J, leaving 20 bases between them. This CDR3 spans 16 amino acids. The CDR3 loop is CASSEPVRGAGDEAFF. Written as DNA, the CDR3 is TGTGCCAGCAGTGAACCAGTGCGGGGGGCGGGAGATGAAGCTTTCTTT.

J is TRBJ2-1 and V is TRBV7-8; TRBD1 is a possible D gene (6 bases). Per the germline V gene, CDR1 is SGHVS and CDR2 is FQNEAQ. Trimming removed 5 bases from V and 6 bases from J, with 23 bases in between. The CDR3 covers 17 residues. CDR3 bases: TGTGCCAGCAGCCCGAAAGGCGGTCAGGGGAAAGGCAATGAGCAGTTCTTC. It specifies CASSPKGGQGKGNEQFF.

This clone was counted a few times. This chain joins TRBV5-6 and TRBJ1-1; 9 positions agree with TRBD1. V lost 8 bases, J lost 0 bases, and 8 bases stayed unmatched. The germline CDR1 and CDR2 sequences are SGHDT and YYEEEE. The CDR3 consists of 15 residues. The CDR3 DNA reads TGTGCCAGTCAACAGGGGGCAAGGATGAACACTGAAGCTTTCTTT. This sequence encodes CASQQGARMNTEAFF.

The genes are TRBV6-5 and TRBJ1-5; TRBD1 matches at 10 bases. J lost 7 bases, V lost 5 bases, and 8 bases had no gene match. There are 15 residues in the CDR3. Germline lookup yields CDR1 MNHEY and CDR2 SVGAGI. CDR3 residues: CASSKTGQGVQPQHF. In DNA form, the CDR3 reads TGTGCCAGCAGTAAAACTGGACAGGGGGTACAGCCCCAGCATTTT.

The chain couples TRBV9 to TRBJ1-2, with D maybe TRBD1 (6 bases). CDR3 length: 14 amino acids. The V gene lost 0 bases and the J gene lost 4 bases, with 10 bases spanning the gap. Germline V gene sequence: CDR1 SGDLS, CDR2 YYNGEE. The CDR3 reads CASSVEDSSYGYTF. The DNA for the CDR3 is TGTGCCAGCAGCGTAGAGGACAGCTCCTATGGCTACACCTTC.

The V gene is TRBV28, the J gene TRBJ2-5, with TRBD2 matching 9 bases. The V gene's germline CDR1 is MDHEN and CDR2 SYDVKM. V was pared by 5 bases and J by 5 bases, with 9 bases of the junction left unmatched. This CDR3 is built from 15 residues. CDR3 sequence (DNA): TGTGCCAGCAGTGGGCGGGAGGGCGTTAGGGAGACCCAGTACTTC. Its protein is CASSGREGVRETQYF.

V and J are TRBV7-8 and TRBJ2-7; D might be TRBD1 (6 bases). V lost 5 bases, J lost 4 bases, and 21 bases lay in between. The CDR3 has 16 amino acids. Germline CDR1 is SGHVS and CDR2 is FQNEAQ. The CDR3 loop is CASSPLLTGPRYEQYF. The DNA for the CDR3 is TGTGCCAGCAGCCCCCTCCTGACAGGACCGAGGTACGAGCAGTACTTC.

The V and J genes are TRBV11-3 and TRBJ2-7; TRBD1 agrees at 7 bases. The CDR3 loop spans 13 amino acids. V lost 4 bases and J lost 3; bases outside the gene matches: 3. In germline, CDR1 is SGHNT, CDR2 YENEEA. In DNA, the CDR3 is TGTGCCAGCAGCTCCCGGGACAGCTACGAGCAGTACTTC. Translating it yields CASSSRDSYEQYF.

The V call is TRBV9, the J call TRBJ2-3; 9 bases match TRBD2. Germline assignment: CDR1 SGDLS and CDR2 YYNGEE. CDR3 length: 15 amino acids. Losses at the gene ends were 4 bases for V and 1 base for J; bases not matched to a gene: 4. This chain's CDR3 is CASSPRLAGTDTQYF. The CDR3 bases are TGTGCCAGCAGCCCGCGACTAGCGGGCACAGATACGCAGTATTTT. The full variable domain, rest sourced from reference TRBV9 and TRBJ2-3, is DSGVTQTPKHLITATGQRVTLRCSPRSGDLSVYWYQQSLDQGLQFLIQYYNGEERAKGNILERFSAQQFPDLHSELNLSSLELGDSALYFCASSPRLAGTDTQYFGPGTRLTVL.

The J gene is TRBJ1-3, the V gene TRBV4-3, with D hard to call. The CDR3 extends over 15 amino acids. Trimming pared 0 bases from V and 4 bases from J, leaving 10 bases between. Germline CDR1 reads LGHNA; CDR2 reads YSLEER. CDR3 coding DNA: TGCGCCAGCAGCCAAGATCCCGGGTCGGGAAACACCATATATTTT. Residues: CASSQDPGSGNTIYF.

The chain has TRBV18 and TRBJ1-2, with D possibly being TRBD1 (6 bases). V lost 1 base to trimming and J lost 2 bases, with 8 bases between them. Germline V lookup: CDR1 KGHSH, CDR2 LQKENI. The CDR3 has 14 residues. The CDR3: CASSPQGVNYGYTF. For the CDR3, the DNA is TGTGCCAGCTCACCACAGGGGGTCAACTATGGCTACACCTTC.

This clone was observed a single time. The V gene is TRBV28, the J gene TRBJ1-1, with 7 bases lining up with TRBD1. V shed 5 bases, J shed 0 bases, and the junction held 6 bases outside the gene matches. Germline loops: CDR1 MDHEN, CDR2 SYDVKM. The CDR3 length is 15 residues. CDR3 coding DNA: TGTGCCAGCAGTGGGTACAGGGGCATGAACACTGAAGCTTTCTTT. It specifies CASSGYRGMNTEAFF. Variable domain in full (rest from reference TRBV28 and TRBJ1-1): DVKVTQSSRYLVKRTGEKVFLECVQDMDHENMFWYRQDPGLGLRLIYFSYDVKMKEKGDIPEGYSVSREKKERFSLILESASTNQTSMYLCASSGYRGMNTEAFFGQGTRLTVV.

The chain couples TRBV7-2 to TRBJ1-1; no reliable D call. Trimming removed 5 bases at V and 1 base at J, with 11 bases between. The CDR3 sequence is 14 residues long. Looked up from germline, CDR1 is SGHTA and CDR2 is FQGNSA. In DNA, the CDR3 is TGTGCCAGCAGCCTGAGCTGGGCGAACACTGAAGCTTTCTTT. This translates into CASSLSWANTEAFF.

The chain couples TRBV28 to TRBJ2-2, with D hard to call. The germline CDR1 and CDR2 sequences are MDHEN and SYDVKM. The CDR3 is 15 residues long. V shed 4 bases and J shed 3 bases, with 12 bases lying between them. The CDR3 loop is CASSSTITYTGELFF. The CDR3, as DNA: TGTGCCAGCAGTTCAACAATAACCTACACCGGGGAGCTGTTTTTT.

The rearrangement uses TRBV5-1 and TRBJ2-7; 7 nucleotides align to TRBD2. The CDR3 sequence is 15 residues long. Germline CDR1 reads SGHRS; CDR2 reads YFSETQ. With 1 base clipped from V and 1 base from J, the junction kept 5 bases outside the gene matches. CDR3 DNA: TGCGCCAGCAGCTTGACTAGCGAGGGGTCCTACGAGCAGTACTTC. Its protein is CASSLTSEGSYEQYF. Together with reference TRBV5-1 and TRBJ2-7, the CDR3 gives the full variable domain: KAGVTQTPRYLIKTRGQQVTLSCSPISGHRSVSWYQQTPGQGLQFLFEYFSETQRNKGNFPGRFSGRQFSNSRSEMNVSTLELGDSALYLCASSLTSEGSYEQYFGPGTRLTVT.

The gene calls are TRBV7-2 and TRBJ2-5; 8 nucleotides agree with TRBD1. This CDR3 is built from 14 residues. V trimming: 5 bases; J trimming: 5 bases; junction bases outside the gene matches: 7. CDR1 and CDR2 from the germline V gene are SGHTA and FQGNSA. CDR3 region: CASSTRQGRETQYF. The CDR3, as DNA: TGTGCCAGCAGCACTAGACAGGGGAGGGAGACCCAGTACTTC.

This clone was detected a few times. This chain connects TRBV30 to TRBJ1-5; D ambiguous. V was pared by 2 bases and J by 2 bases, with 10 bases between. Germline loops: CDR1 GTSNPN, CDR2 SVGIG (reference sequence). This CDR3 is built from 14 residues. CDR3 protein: CAWSRSGGNQPQHF. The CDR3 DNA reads TGTGCCTGGAGTAGGAGTGGTGGCAATCAGCCCCAGCATTTT.

The CDR3: CAGKRLSDINEKLFF. CDR3 DNA sequence: TGTGCCGGAAAACGCCTTTCGGACATTAATGAAAAACTGTTTTTT. The chain carries TRBV30 and TRBJ1-4; a possible D gene is TRBD1 (5 bases). V lost 8 bases and J 4 bases, leaving 20 bases between the germline ends. Germline assignment: CDR1 GTSNPN and CDR2 SVGIG (reference sequence). This CDR3 has 15 residues.

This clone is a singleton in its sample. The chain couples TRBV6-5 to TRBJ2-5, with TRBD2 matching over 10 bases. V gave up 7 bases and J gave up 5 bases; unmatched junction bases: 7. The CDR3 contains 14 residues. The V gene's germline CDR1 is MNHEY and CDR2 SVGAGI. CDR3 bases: TGTGCCAGCAAGTTTAGCGGGGGGACGGAGACCCAGTACTTC. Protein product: CASKFSGGTETQYF.

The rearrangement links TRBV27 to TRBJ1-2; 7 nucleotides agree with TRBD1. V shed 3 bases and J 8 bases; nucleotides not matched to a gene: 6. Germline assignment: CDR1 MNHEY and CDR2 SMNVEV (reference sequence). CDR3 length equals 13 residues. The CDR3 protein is CASSFDRVGGYTF. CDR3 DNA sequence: TGTGCCAGCAGTTTTGACAGGGTTGGCGGCTACACCTTC.

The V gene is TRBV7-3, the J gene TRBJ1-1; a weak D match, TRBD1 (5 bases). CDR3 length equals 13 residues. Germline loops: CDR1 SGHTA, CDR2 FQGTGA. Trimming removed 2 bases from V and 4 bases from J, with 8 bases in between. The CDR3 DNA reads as TGTGCCAGCAGCTTATCAGGGCCCACTGAAGCTTTCTTT. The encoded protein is CASSLSGPTEAFF. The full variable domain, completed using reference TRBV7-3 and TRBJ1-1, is GAGVSQTPSNKVTEKGKYVELRCDPISGHTALYWYRQSLGQGPEFLIYFQGTGAADDSGLPNDRFFAVRPEGSVSTLKIQRTERGDSAVYLCASSLSGPTEAFFGQGTRLTVV.

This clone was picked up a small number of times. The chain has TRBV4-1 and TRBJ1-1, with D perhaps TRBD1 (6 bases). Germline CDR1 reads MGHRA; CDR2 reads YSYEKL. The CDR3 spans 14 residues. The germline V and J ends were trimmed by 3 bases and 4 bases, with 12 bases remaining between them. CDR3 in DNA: TGCGCCAGCAGCCAGGCAGGGGTTGGCACTGAAGCTTTCTTT. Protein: CASSQAGVGTEAFF.

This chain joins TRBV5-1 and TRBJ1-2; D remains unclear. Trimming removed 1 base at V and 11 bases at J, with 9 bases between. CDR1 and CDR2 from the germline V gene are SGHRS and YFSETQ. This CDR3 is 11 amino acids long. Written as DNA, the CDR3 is TGCGCCAGCAGCTTGAGAGGGATGTACACCTTC. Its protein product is CASSLRGMYTF.

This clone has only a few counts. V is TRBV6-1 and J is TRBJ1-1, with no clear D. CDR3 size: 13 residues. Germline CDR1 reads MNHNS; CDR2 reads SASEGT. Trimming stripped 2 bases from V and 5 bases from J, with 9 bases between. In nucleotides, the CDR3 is TGTGCCAGCAGTGAAAGTACGGGTACTGAAGCTTTCTTT. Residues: CASSESTGTEAFF.

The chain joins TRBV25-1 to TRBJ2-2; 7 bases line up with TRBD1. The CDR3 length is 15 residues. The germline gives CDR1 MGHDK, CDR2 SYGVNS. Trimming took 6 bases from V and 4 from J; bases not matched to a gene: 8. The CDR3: CASRTTGITTGELFF. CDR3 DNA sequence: TGTGCCAGCAGAACGACAGGGATAACCACCGGGGAGCTGTTTTTT. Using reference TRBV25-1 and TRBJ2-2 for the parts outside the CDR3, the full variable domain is EADIYQTPRYLVIGTGKKITLECSQTMGHDKMYWYQQDPGMELHLIHYSYGVNSTEKGDLSSESTVSRIRTEHFPLTLESARPSHTSQYLCASRTTGITTGELFFGEGSRLTVL.

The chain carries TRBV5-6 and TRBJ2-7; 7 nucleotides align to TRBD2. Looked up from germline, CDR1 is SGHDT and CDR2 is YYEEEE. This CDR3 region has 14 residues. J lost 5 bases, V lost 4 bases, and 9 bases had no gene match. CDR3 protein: CASSPWGGVDEQYF. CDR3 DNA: TGTGCCAGCAGCCCCTGGGGGGGTGTCGACGAGCAGTACTTC.

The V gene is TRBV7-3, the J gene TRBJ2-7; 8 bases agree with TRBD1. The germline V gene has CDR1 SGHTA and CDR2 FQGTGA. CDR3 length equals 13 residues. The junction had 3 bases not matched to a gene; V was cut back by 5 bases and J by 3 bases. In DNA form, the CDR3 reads TGTGCCAGCAGCCCCGGGACAGGCTACGAGCAGTACTTC. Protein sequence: CASSPGTGYEQYF.

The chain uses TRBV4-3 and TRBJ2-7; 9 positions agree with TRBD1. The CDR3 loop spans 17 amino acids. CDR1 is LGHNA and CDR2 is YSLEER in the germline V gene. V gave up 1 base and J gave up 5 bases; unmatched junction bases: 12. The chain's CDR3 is CASSQVLRDRDVDEQYF. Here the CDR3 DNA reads TGCGCCAGCAGCCAAGTGCTCCGGGACAGGGATGTCGACGAGCAGTACTTC.

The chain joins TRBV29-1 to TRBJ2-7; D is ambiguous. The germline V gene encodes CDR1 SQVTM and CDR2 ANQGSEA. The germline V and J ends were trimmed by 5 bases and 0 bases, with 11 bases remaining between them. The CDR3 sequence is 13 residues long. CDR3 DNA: TGCAGCGTTAGACTGACGAGCTCCTACGAGCAGTACTTC. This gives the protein CSVRLTSSYEQYF.

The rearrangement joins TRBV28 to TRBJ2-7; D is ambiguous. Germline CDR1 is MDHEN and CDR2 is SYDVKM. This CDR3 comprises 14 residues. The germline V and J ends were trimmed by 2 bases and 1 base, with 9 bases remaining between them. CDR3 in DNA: TGTGCCAGCAGTTTAGAATCGGGTTCCTACGAGCAGTACTTC. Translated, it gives CASSLESGSYEQYF.

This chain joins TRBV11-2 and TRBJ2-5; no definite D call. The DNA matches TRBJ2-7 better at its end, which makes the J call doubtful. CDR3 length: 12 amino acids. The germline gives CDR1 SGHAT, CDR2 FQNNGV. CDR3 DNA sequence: TGTGCCAGCAGCTGGAGCTCCTACGAGCAGTACTTC. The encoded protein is CASSWSSYEQYF.